What follows describes a single T cell receptor beta chain. The target antigen is unknown. The data belong to a study of T cell responses to AZD1222 COVID-19 vaccine. Study observations and caveats: Close to half of all spike-specific TCRs reportedly target regions of the variants that are unmutated. Samples come after the peak T cell response, not at day 14. Spike-spanning, vaccine-associated CD4 TCRs were dominant at 160-218 and 743-854.

V lost 4 bases to trimming and J lost 5 bases, with 11 bases between them. The germline V gene encodes CDR1 SGHTA and CDR2 FQGNSA. The CDR3 is 13 amino acids. Data came from immunoSEQ multiplex PCR; TCRdb stores just in-frame clones and leaves some out. The sample yields over 50,000 clones, around 84% seen once. This rearrangement joins TRBV7-2 to TRBJ1-2; D is ambiguous. Sample: peripheral blood, taken on day 0 of AZD1222 vaccination. This clonotype was obtained from an adult in good health. Here the CDR3 reads CASSSPQKYGYTF. Here the CDR3 DNA reads TGTGCCAGCAGCTCGCCTCAGAAATATGGCTACACCTTC. Looking up the rest from reference TRBV7-2 and TRBJ1-2 gives the full variable domain: GAGVSQSPSNKVTEKGKDVELRCDPISGHTALYWYRQSLGQGLEFLIYFQGNSAPDKSGLPSDRFSAERTGGSVSTLTIQRTQQEDSAVYLCASSSPQKYGYTFGSGTRLTVV.